A selection of T cell receptor beta chains follows, all from one sample in a study of T cell responses to AZD1222 COVID-19 vaccine. TCRdb keeps only in-frame clones here, not all; method: immunoSEQ multiplex PCR. The repertoire includes over 100,000 clones, nearly 90% of them detected once, and about 13% sits in the top ten. Sample: peripheral blood, taken on day 0 of MenACWY control vaccination. The origin of the receptors is an adult in good health. Both conserved end residues are part of each CDR3. The order of the fields is D gene, clone size, J gene, V gene, CDR3 protein, CDR3 DNA. The D gene is left open where the match is weak. Some rows mark clone size as missing; the rest say once, few, many or name a class of expanded clone.

d_gene: -
abundance: once
j_gene: TRBJ1-2
v_gene: TRBV30
CDR3aa: CAWSEGTGYGYTF
CDR3nt: TGTGCCTGGAGTGAAGGGACCGGCTATGGCTACACCTTC

d_gene: -
abundance: -
j_gene: TRBJ2-7
v_gene: TRBV7-2
CDR3aa: CASSLGGGTSPYEQYF
CDR3nt: TGTGCCAGCAGCTTAGGGGGAGGGACATCTCCCTACGAGCAGTACTTC

d_gene: -
abundance: -
j_gene: TRBJ1-1
v_gene: TRBV30
CDR3aa: CAWRPEWTEAFF
CDR3nt: TGTGCCTGGAGGCCAGAGTGGACTGAAGCTTTCTTT

d_gene: -
abundance: -
j_gene: TRBJ1-4
v_gene: TRBV4-1
CDR3aa: CASSSPTLFPLLFF
CDR3nt: TGCGCCAGCAGCTCGCCGACCCTTTTTCCTCTACTGTTTTTT

d_gene: TRBD1
abundance: -
j_gene: TRBJ2-7
v_gene: TRBV9
CDR3aa: CASSTRQGVPTYEQYF
CDR3nt: TGTGCCAGCAGCACCCGACAGGGAGTTCCGACCTACGAGCAGTACTTC

d_gene: TRBD1
abundance: few
j_gene: TRBJ1-2
v_gene: TRBV28
CDR3aa: CASALGGDRSGYTF
CDR3nt: TGTGCCAGCGCCTTGGGAGGGGACAGGAGTGGCTACACCTTC

d_gene: -
abundance: -
j_gene: TRBJ2-1
v_gene: TRBV19
CDR3aa: CASNLRGRTYNEQFF
CDR3nt: TGTGCCAGTAATCTCCGGGGACGGACCTACAATGAGCAGTTCTTC

d_gene: TRBD1
abundance: -
j_gene: TRBJ1-1
v_gene: TRBV29-1
CDR3aa: CSGARTGTWTEAFF
CDR3nt: TGCAGCGGAGCCCGGACAGGAACGTGGACTGAAGCTTTCTTT

d_gene: TRBD1
abundance: once
j_gene: TRBJ1-5
v_gene: TRBV7-8
CDR3aa: CASSLAGTVQPQHF
CDR3nt: TGTGCCAGCAGCTTAGCGGGGACAGTTCAGCCCCAGCATTTT

d_gene: -
abundance: -
j_gene: TRBJ2-7
v_gene: TRBV28
CDR3aa: CASSVGQVYEQYF
CDR3nt: TGTGCCAGCAGTGTAGGACAAGTCTACGAGCAGTACTTC

d_gene: -
abundance: once
j_gene: TRBJ2-7
v_gene: TRBV5-1
CDR3aa: CASGDRPSSYEQYF
CDR3nt: TGCGCCAGCGGCGACAGGCCGAGCTCCTACGAGCAGTACTTC

d_gene: TRBD1
abundance: -
j_gene: TRBJ1-1
v_gene: TRBV4-1
CDR3aa: CASSLQTGGAGHTEAFF
CDR3nt: TGCGCCAGCAGCCTACAAACAGGGGGCGCTGGTCACACTGAAGCTTTCTTT

d_gene: -
abundance: -
j_gene: TRBJ1-2
v_gene: TRBV5-1
CDR3aa: CASSRFTEANYGYTF
CDR3nt: TGCGCCAGCAGCCGATTCACGGAAGCTAACTATGGCTACACCTTC

d_gene: TRBD1
abundance: -
j_gene: TRBJ2-7
v_gene: TRBV5-1
CDR3aa: CASSLTGGERQQYF
CDR3nt: TGCGCCAGCAGCTTGACAGGGGGCGAACGTCAGCAGTACTTC

d_gene: TRBD2
abundance: -
j_gene: TRBJ2-7
v_gene: TRBV4-1
CDR3aa: CASSAAGGRWYEQYF
CDR3nt: TGCGCCAGCAGCGCCGCGGGCGGGAGGTGGTACGAGCAGTACTTC

d_gene: -
abundance: many
j_gene: TRBJ1-4
v_gene: TRBV7-9
CDR3aa: CATGPADEKLFF
CDR3nt: TGTGCCACGGGCCCAGCGGACGAAAAACTGTTTTTT

d_gene: TRBD1
abundance: -
j_gene: TRBJ2-7
v_gene: TRBV28
CDR3aa: CASSPAGTGGSYEQYF
CDR3nt: TGTGCCAGCAGTCCAGCCGGGACAGGGGGTTCCTACGAGCAGTACTTC

d_gene: TRBD2
abundance: -
j_gene: TRBJ2-7
v_gene: TRBV2
CDR3aa: CASTLANYEQYF
CDR3nt: TGTGCCAGCACACTAGCGAATTACGAGCAGTACTTC

d_gene: -
abundance: few
j_gene: TRBJ1-1
v_gene: TRBV11-2
CDR3aa: CASSSGSGNTEAFF
CDR3nt: TGTGCCAGCAGCTCCGGGAGCGGGAACACTGAAGCTTTCTTT

d_gene: -
abundance: -
j_gene: TRBJ2-3
v_gene: TRBV4-1
CDR3aa: CASSQHSNRDIRFTTQYF
CDR3nt: TGCGCCAGCAGCCAGCACTCGAACCGGGACATCAGATTTACTACGCAGTATTTT

d_gene: -
abundance: -
j_gene: TRBJ2-2
v_gene: TRBV30
CDR3aa: CAYDRGGGAGELFF
CDR3nt: TGTGCCTACGACCGGGGCGGGGGCGCCGGGGAGCTGTTTTTT

d_gene: TRBD1
abundance: -
j_gene: TRBJ2-1
v_gene: TRBV5-1
CDR3aa: CASSLGPLDRAYSYNEQFF
CDR3nt: TGCGCCAGCAGCTTGGGCCCTTTGGACAGGGCATACTCCTACAATGAGCAGTTCTTC

d_gene: -
abundance: -
j_gene: TRBJ1-3
v_gene: TRBV2
CDR3aa: CASVGGSPLSGNTIYF
CDR3nt: TGTGCCAGCGTGGGGGGGTCCCCACTCTCTGGAAACACCATATATTTT

d_gene: -
abundance: -
j_gene: TRBJ1-1
v_gene: TRBV7-2
CDR3aa: CASSWTENTEAFF
CDR3nt: TGTGCCAGCAGCTGGACGGAGAACACTGAAGCTTTCTTT

d_gene: TRBD1
abundance: -
j_gene: TRBJ2-2
v_gene: TRBV7-2
CDR3aa: CASSSNWDSGTGELFF
CDR3nt: TGTGCCAGCAGCTCGAACTGGGACAGTGGGACCGGGGAGCTGTTTTTT

d_gene: -
abundance: -
j_gene: TRBJ1-1
v_gene: TRBV6-2/TRBV6-3
CDR3aa: CASSYSTLEAFF
CDR3nt: TGTGCCAGCAGTTACTCGACACTCGAAGCTTTCTTT

d_gene: -
abundance: -
j_gene: TRBJ2-3
v_gene: TRBV24-1
CDR3aa: CATSDLGDVGDTQYF
CDR3nt: TGTGCCACCAGTGACCTGGGGGACGTGGGGGATACGCAGTATTTT

d_gene: TRBD1
abundance: -
j_gene: TRBJ1-5
v_gene: TRBV28
CDR3aa: CASSRDRGFQPQHF
CDR3nt: TGTGCCAGCAGCCGGGACAGGGGATTTCAGCCCCAGCATTTT

d_gene: -
abundance: -
j_gene: TRBJ2-5
v_gene: TRBV28
CDR3aa: CASSLPQSTGEGETQYF
CDR3nt: TGTGCCAGCAGTTTACCTCAATCGACAGGGGAGGGGGAGACCCAGTACTTC

d_gene: -
abundance: -
j_gene: TRBJ1-2
v_gene: TRBV3-1/TRBV3-2
CDR3aa: CASSQGGPSNYGYTF
CDR3nt: TGTGCCAGCAGCCAAGGAGGACCTTCTAACTATGGCTACACCTTC

d_gene: -
abundance: -
j_gene: TRBJ1-2
v_gene: TRBV5-4
CDR3aa: CASSWGTITNYGYTF
CDR3nt: TGTGCCAGCAGCTGGGGGACGATAACTAACTATGGCTACACCTTC

d_gene: -
abundance: -
j_gene: TRBJ2-5
v_gene: TRBV24-1
CDR3aa: CATQYQETQYF
CDR3nt: TGTGCGACGCAGTACCAAGAGACCCAGTACTTC